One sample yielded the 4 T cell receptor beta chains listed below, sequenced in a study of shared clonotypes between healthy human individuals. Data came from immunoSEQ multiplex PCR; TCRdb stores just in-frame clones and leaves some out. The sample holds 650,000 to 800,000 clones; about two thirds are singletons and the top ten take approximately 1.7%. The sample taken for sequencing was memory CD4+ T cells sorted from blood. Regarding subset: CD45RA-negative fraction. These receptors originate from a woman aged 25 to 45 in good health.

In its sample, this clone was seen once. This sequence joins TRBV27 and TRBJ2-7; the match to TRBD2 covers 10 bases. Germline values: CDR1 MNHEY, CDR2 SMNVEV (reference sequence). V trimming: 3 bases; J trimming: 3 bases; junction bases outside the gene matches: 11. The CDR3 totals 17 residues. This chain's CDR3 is CASSLFVRLAGVYEQYF. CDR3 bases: TGTGCCAGCAGTTTGTTCGTCCGGCTAGCGGGAGTCTACGAGCAGTACTTC.

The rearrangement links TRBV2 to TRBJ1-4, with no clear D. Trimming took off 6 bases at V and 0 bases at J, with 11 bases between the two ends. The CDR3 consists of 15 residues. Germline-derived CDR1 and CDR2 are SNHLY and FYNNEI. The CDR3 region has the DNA TGTGCCAGCAGGGGCCGCGGGGCAACTAATGAAAAACTGTTTTTT. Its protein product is CASRGRGATNEKLFF.

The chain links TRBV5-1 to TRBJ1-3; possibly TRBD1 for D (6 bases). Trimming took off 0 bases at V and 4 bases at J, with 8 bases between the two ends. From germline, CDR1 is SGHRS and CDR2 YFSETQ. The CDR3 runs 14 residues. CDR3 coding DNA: TGCGCCAGCAGCTTGGTTACAGGGGGAAACACCATATATTTT. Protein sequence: CASSLVTGGNTIYF.

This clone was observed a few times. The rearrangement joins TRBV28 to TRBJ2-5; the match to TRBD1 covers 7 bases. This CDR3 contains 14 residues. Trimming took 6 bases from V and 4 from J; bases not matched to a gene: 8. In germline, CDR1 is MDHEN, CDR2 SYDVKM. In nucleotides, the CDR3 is TGTGCCAGCAGCCGGACAGGCGCAAGAGAGACCCAGTACTTC. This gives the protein CASSRTGARETQYF.